What follows describes a single TCR beta chain. Germline CDR1 SGHDN, CDR2 FVKESK. The CDR3 consists of 14 residues. V lost 0 bases and J lost 5, with 10 bases in between. In making TCR beta libraries, quantitative 5'-RACE with molecular barcodes was used. TCRdb called the 5' RACE reads again in MiXCR, with one record for every CDR3 protein. The data hold some 350,000 distinct CDR3 sequences, with 14% to 15% observed a single time. The entry originates in a study of CD8 T cells in ankylosing spondylitis. Sample: blood, either unsorted or a sorted T cell fraction (not recorded which). The V call is TRBV14, the J call TRBJ1-1; tentatively, D is TRBD1 (6 bases). The receptor was isolated from a male donor with ankylosing spondylitis or in good health (not recorded which). The CDR3 DNA is TGTGCCAGCAGCCAAGAAATAGGGGGGACTGAAGCTTTCTTT. Amino acids: CASSQEIGGTEAFF. Variable domain in full (rest from reference TRBV14 and TRBJ1-1): EAGVTQFPSHSVIEKGQTVTLRCDPISGHDNLYWYRRVMGKEIKFLLHFVKESKQDESGMPNNRFLAERTGGTYSTLKVQPAELEDSGVYFCASSQEIGGTEAFFGQGTRLTVV.